The text below deals with one TCR beta chain. Its matching antigen is unknown. These data are taken from a study of graft-versus-host responses after intestinal transplantation. Study summary: The recipients all started with anti-thymocyte globulin induction and then took tacrolimus and steroids for 3 to 4 years. Study-level findings and limits: The recipient marrow held GvH clones, and some of them showed up first in ileum or blood.

Profiling relied on immunoSEQ multiplex PCR, and the TCRdb table lists in-frame clones only, not all of them. The data show fewer than 95,000 clones, 85% to 95% seen once. The V and J ends lost 5 bases and 4 bases respectively, with 11 bases between them. Germline V gene sequence: CDR1 SEHNR, CDR2 FQNEAQ (reference sequence). CDR3 size: 13 residues. This sequence originates from a human donor who received an intestinal transplant. Sample: unstimulated CD8+ T cells sorted from spleen or lymph node cells, taken before intestinal transplant. The chain is built from TRBV7-9 and TRBJ1-2; no clear D gene. CDR3 in amino acids: CASSRTEGYGYTF. CDR3 DNA: TGTGCCAGCAGCCGTACCGAGGGCTATGGCTACACCTTC.